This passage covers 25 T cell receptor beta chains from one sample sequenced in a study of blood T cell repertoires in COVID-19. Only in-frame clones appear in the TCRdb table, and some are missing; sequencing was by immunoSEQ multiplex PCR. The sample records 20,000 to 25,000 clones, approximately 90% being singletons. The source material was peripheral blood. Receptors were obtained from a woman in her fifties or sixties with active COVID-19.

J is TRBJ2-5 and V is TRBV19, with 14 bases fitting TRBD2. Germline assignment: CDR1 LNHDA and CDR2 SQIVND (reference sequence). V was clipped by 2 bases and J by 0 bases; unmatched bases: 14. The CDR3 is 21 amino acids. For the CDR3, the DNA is TGTGCCAGTAGTATAATCTTCCGACTAGCGGGGGGGTCAAGACACCAAGAGACCCAGTACTTC. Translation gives CASSIIFRLAGGSRHQETQYF.

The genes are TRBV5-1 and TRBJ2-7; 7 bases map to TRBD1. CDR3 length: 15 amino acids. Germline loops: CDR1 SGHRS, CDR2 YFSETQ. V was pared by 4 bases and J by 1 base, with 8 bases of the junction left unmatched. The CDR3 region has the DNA TGCGCCAGCAGCCCCGGGACAGAGTTTTCCTACGAGCAGTACTTC. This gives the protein CASSPGTEFSYEQYF. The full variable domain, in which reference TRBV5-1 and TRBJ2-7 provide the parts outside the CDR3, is KAGVTQTPRYLIKTRGQQVTLSCSPISGHRSVSWYQQTPGQGLQFLFEYFSETQRNKGNFPGRFSGRQFSNSRSEMNVSTLELGDSALYLCASSPGTEFSYEQYFGPGTRLTVT.

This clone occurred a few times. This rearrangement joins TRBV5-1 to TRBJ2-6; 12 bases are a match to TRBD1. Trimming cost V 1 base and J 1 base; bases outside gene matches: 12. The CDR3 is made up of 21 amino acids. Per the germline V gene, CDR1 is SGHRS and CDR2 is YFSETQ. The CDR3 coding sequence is TGCGCCAGCAGCTTGTTCGGGTCGGGACAGGGGGCGCCGTCTGGGGCCAACGTCCTGACTTTC. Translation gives CASSLFGSGQGAPSGANVLTF.

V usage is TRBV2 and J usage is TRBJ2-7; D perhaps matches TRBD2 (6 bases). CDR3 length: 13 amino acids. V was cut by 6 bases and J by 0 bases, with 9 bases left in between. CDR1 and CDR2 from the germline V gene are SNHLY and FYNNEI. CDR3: CASRPGGSYEQYF. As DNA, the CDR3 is TGTGCCAGCAGGCCCGGGGGCTCCTACGAGCAGTACTTC.

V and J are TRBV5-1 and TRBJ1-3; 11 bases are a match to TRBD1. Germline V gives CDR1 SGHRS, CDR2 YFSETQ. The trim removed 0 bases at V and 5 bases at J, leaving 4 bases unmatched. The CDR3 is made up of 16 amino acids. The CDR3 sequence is CASSLAGQGARNTIYF. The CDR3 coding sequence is TGCGCCAGCAGCTTGGCCGGACAGGGGGCGAGAAACACCATATATTTT. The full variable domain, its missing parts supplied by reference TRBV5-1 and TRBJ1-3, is KAGVTQTPRYLIKTRGQQVTLSCSPISGHRSVSWYQQTPGQGLQFLFEYFSETQRNKGNFPGRFSGRQFSNSRSEMNVSTLELGDSALYLCASSLAGQGARNTIYFGEGSWLTVV.

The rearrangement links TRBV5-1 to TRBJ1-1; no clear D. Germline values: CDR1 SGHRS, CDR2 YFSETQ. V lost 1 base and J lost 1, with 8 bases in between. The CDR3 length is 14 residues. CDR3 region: CASSLRTKNTEAFF. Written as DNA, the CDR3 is TGCGCCAGCAGCTTGAGAACAAAGAACACTGAAGCTTTCTTT.

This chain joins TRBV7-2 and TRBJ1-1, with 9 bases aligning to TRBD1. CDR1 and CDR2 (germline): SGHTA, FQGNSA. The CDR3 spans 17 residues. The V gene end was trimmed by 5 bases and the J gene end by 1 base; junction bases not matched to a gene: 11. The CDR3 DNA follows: TGTGCCAGCAGCCTCAGGTGGGACAGGGTGGGGAACACTGAAGCTTTCTTT. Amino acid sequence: CASSLRWDRVGNTEAFF.

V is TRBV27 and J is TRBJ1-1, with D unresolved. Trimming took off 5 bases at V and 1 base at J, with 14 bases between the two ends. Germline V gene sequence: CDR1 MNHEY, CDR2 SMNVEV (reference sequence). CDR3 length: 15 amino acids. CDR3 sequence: CASSLRAGKNTEAFF. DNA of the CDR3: TGTGCCAGCAGTCTTCGGGCGGGGAAGAACACTGAAGCTTTCTTT.

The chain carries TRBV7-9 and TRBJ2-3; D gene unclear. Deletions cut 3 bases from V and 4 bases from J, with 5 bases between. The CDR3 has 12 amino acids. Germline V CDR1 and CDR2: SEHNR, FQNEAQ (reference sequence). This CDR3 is CASSLQADTQYF. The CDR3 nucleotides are TGTGCCAGCAGCTTGCAGGCAGATACGCAGTATTTT. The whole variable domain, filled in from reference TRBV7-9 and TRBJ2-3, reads DTGVSQNPRHKITKRGQNVTFRCDPISEHNRLYWYRQTLGQGPEFLTYFQNEAQLEKSRLLSDRFSAERPKGSFSTLEIQRTEQGDSAMYLCASSLQADTQYFGPGTRLTVL.

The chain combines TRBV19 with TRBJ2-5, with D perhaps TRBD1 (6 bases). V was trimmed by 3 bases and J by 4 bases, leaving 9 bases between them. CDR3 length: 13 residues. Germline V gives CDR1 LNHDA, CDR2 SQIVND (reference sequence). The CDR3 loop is CASSMGRGETQYF. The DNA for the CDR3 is TGTGCCAGTAGTATGGGCAGGGGAGAGACCCAGTACTTC.

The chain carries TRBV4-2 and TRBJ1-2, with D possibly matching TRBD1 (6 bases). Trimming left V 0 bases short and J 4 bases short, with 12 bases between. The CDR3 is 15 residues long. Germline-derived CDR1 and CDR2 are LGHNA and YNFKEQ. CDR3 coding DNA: TGTGCCAGCAGCCAAGAAGGGGGTCAGGGCTATGGCTACACCTTC. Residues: CASSQEGGQGYGYTF.

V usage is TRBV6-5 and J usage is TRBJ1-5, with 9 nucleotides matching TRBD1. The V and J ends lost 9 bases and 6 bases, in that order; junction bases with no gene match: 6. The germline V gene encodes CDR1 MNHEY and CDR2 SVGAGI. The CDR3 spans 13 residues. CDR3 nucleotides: TGTGCCAGTATAGACAGGGGGGGTCAGCCCCAGCATTTT. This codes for CASIDRGGQPQHF.

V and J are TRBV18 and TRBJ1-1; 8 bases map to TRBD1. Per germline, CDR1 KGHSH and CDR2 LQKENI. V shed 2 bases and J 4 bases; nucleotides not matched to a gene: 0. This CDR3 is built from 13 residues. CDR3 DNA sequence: TGTGCCAGCTCACCAACAGGGGGCACTGAAGCTTTCTTT. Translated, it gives CASSPTGGTEAFF.

CDR3 region: CASTLRSPNNEQFF. CDR3 in DNA: TGTGCCAGCACTCTCAGGTCTCCCAACAATGAGCAGTTCTTC. This chain links TRBV27 with TRBJ2-1, with unresolved D. Germline CDR1 is MNHEY and CDR2 is SMNVEV (reference sequence). This CDR3 has 14 residues. V dropped 7 bases and J dropped 5 bases, with 15 bases sitting between them.

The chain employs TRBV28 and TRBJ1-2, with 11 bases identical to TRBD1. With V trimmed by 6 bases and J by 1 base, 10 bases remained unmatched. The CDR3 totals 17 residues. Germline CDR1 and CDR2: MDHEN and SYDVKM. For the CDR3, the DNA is TGTGCCAGCAGCCCAGGGGTAGGGACAGGGGGTAACTATGGCTACACCTTC. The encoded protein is CASSPGVGTGGNYGYTF.

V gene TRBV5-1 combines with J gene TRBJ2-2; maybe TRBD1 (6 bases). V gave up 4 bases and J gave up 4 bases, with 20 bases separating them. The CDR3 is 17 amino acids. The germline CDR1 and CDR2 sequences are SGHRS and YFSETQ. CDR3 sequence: CASSPQPAGDGTGELFF. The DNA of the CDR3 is TGCGCCAGCAGCCCACAACCGGCAGGGGATGGCACCGGGGAGCTGTTTTTT.

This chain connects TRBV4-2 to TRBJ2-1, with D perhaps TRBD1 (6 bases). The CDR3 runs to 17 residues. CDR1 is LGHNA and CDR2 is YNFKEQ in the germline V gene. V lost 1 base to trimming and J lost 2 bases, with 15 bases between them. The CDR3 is CASSQGTGNPTYNEQFF. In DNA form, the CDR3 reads TGTGCCAGCAGCCAAGGAACAGGGAACCCGACCTACAATGAGCAGTTCTTC.

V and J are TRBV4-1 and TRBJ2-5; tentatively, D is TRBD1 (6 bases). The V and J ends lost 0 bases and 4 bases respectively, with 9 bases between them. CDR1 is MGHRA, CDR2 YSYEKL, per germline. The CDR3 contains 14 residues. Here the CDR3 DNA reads TGCGCCAGCAGCCAAGACCTAGGGGGAGAGACCCAGTACTTC. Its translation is CASSQDLGGETQYF.

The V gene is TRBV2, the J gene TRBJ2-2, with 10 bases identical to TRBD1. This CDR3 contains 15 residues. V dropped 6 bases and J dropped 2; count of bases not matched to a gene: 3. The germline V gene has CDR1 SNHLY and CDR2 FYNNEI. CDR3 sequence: CASRGQGRNTGELFF. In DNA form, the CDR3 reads TGTGCCAGCAGGGGACAGGGGAGAAACACCGGGGAGCTGTTTTTT.

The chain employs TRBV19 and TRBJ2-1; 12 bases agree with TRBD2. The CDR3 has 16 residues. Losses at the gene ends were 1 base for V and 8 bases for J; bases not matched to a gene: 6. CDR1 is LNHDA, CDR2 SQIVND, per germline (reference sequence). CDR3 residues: CASSIGASGGAYEQFF. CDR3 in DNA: TGTGCCAGTAGTATAGGGGCTAGCGGGGGGGCTTATGAGCAGTTCTTC.

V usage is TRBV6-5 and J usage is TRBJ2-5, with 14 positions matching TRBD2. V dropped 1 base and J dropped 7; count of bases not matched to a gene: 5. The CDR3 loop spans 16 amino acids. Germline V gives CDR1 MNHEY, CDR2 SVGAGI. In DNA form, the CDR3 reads TGTGCCAGCAGTTACTTTGGGACTAGCGGGGGAGTGACCCAGTACTTC. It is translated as CASSYFGTSGGVTQYF.

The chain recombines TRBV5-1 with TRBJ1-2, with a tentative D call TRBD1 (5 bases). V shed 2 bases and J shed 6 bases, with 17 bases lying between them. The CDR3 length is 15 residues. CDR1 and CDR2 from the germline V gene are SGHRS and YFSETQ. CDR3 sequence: CASSFLAGGGDGYTF. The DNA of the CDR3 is TGCGCCAGCAGCTTCCTCGCAGGCGGAGGGGATGGCTACACCTTC.

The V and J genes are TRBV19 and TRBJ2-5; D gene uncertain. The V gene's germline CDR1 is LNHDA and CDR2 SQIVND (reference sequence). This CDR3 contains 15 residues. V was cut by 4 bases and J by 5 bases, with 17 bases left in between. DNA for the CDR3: TGTGCCAGTAGTACTGGGCAGGCCCTTTGGGAGACCCAGTACTTC. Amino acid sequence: CASSTGQALWETQYF.

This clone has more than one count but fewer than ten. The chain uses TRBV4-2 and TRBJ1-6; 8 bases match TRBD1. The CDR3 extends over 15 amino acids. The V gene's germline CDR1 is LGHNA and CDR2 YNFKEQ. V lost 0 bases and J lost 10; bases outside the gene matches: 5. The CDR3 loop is CASSQDRDRRSPLHF. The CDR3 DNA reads TGTGCCAGCAGCCAAGATCGGGACAGGCGATCACCCCTCCACTTT.

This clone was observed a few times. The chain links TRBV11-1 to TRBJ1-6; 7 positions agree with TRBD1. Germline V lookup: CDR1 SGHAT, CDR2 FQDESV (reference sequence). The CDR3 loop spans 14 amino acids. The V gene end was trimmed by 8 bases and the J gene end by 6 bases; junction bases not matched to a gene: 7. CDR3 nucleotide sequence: TGTGCCAGCGGCCAGGGGGAAAGTAATTCACCCCTCCACTTT. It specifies CASGQGESNSPLHF.